These 8 T cell receptor beta chains came from one sample sequenced in a study of Ad26.COV2.S vaccination and SARS-CoV-2 variants. Produced via immunoSEQ multiplex PCR; TCRdb's table is partial and in-frame only. Found here are over 350,000 clones, around nine tenths of them singletons; the top ten hold approximately 3.7%. Treatment described: about 20 received Ad26.COV2.S at low or high dose, single or two shots; about five received placebo; per-sample allocation not given. Repertoires come from day 63 after the first vaccine or placebo injection. The sequenced sample was peripheral blood, obtained in a trial of Ad26.COV2.S vaccine versus placebo. All receptors come from a person aged 18 to 65 who received the Ad26.COV2.S COVID-19 vaccine or a placebo.

The rearrangement uses TRBV11-2 and TRBJ1-4; 9 bases line up with TRBD1. Trimming at V came to 5 bases and at J to 1 base, leaving 11 bases not matched to a gene. This CDR3 comprises 18 residues. Germline-derived CDR1 and CDR2 are SGHAT and FQNNGV. DNA of the CDR3: TGTGCCAGCAGCCCCCGCACAGGGGGCGCCAAAACTAATGAAAAACTGTTTTTT. It codes for CASSPRTGGAKTNEKLFF.

The chain carries TRBV20-1 and TRBJ2-5, with a tentative D call TRBD2 (5 bases). The CDR3 is made up of 13 amino acids. Trimming shortened V by 3 bases and J by 9 bases, and 17 bases separated the two germline ends. The germline V gene has CDR1 DFQATT and CDR2 SNEGSKA (reference sequence). CDR3 protein: CSASEDSRGAQYF. CDR3 nucleotides: TGCAGTGCTAGTGAGGACTCCCGTGGGGCCCAGTACTTC.

This clone occurred once. The chain joins TRBV19 to TRBJ1-1; 8 nucleotides match TRBD1. This CDR3 is built from 16 residues. Germline loops: CDR1 LNHDA, CDR2 SQIVND (reference sequence). Trimming removed 5 bases from V and 1 base from J; junction bases left unmatched: 9. CDR3: CASSPQGARGNTEAFF. The CDR3 DNA reads as TGTGCCAGTAGTCCCCAGGGGGCGAGGGGGAACACTGAAGCTTTCTTT.

The V call is TRBV4-3, the J call TRBJ2-2; D possibly corresponds to TRBD1 (6 bases). V lost 0 bases and J lost 2, with 13 bases in between. The CDR3 runs 17 residues. CDR1 and CDR2 (germline): LGHNA, YSLEER. The CDR3: CASSQDPGAFNTGELFF. The CDR3 DNA follows: TGCGCCAGCAGCCAAGATCCAGGGGCCTTTAACACCGGGGAGCTGTTTTTT.

The chain couples TRBV10-1 to TRBJ2-5; 7 bases are a match to TRBD1. From germline, CDR1 is WNHNN and CDR2 SYGVQD (reference sequence). V trimming: 5 bases; J trimming: 4 bases; junction bases outside the gene matches: 1. CDR3 length: 12 amino acids. The CDR3 DNA is TGCGCCAGCAGTCGGGACAGAGAGACCCAGTACTTC. Translation: CASSRDRETQYF.

CDR3 residues: CASGTRQGDYTEAFF. CDR3 in DNA: TGTGCTAGTGGTACGAGACAGGGCGATTACACTGAAGCTTTCTTT. The V call is TRBV12-5, the J call TRBJ1-1; 7 nucleotides line up with TRBD1. Germline CDR1 is LGHNT and CDR2 is FRNRAP. The CDR3 has 15 amino acids. V lost 5 bases, J lost 3 bases, and 9 bases stayed unmatched.

This chain uses TRBV6-2 or TRBV6-3 with TRBJ1-5; possibly TRBD1 for D (5 bases). V dropped 0 bases and J dropped 9 bases, with 12 bases sitting between them. This CDR3 comprises 14 residues. CDR1 MNHEY and CDR2 SVGEGT come from the germline V gene. Written as DNA, the CDR3 is TGTGCCAGCAGTTACTCCTGGGGGACTTGGCCCCAGCATTTT. Its protein product is CASSYSWGTWPQHF.

The chain has TRBV18 and TRBJ2-6; the D call may be TRBD1 or TRBD2 (5 bases each). The CDR3 contains 15 residues. The V end was cut by 6 bases, the J end by 5 bases, with 14 bases between. CDR1 and CDR2 (germline): KGHSH, LQKENI. The CDR3 reads CASSLGTSWANVLTF. The CDR3 nucleotides are TGTGCCAGCTCCTTAGGGACGTCTTGGGCCAACGTCCTGACTTTC. The full variable domain, its missing parts supplied by reference TRBV18 and TRBJ2-6, is NAGVMQNPRHLVRRRGQEARLRCSPMKGHSHVYWYRQLPEEGLKFMVYLQKENIIDESGMPKERFSAEFPKEGPSILRIQQVVRGDSAAYFCASSLGTSWANVLTFGAGSRLTVL.